A selection of T cell receptor beta chains follows, all from one sample in a study of CD8+ T cells in alopecia areata. Clones were read by immunoSEQ multiplex PCR, and TCRdb kept only the in-frame ones, dropping some. Among fewer than 250,000 clones listed, under 80% were seen once. The input for sequencing was CD4+ T cells sorted from blood, taken around week 50, from a patient treated with tofacitinib. The origin of the receptors is a human donor with alopecia areata. Both conserved end residues are part of each CDR3. The order of the fields is clone size, J gene, D gene, V gene, CDR3 protein, CDR3 DNA. A D gene is named only where the DNA matches it firmly. Clone size appears in some rows only: once, few, many, or a class for an expanded clone.

>NA|TRBJ2-5|NA|TRBV7-2
CASSPTGAGETQYF
TGTGCCAGCAGCCCCACAGGGGCGGGGGAGACCCAGTACTTC
>NA|TRBJ1-1|NA|TRBV19
CASSPRLGPLEAFF
TGTGCCAGTAGTCCCAGACTTGGCCCTCTTGAAGCTTTCTTT
>NA|TRBJ1-5|NA|TRBV15
CATSRVEGDQPQHF
TGTGCCACCAGCAGAGTCGAGGGGGATCAGCCCCAGCATTTT
>NA|TRBJ1-4|NA|TRBV2
CASSEGRSFEKLFF
TGTGCCAGCAGTGAAGGGCGGAGTTTTGAAAAACTGTTTTTT
>NA|TRBJ1-6|NA|TRBV25-1
CASSESGSRSPLHF
TGTGCCAGCAGTGAATCGGGGTCCCGATCACCCCTCCACTTT
>few|TRBJ2-1|NA|TRBV14
CASSQERGSYNEQFF
TGTGCCAGCAGCCAAGAACGGGGTTCCTACAATGAGCAGTTCTTC
>NA|TRBJ2-7|NA|TRBV4-1
CASSQPGQPYEQYF
TGCGCCAGCAGCCAACCTGGACAGCCCTACGAGCAGTACTTC
>few|TRBJ1-1|NA|TRBV4-1
CASSQDQGIAEAFF
TGCGCCAGCAGCCAAGATCAGGGGATCGCTGAAGCTTTCTTT
>NA|TRBJ2-7|NA|TRBV6-5
CASSSGGGEQYF
TGTGCCAGCAGTTCGGGTGGAGGCGAGCAGTACTTC
>NA|TRBJ1-5|NA|TRBV15
CATSGGDGGKPQHF
TGTGCCACCAGCGGAGGCGACGGGGGAAAGCCCCAGCATTTT
>NA|TRBJ2-4|TRBD1|TRBV2
CASRQGQLAKNIQYF
TGTGCCAGCAGACAGGGACAGCTAGCCAAAAACATTCAGTACTTC
>few|TRBJ2-6|NA|TRBV7-2
CASSSPGANVLTF
TGTGCCAGCAGCTCCCCCGGGGCCAACGTCCTGACTTTC
>NA|TRBJ2-2|TRBD2|TRBV4-3
CASSLWSSGGANTGELFF
TGCGCCAGCAGCCTCTGGAGTAGCGGGGGCGCGAACACCGGGGAGCTGTTTTTT
>few|TRBJ2-1|NA|TRBV30
CAWSVRIAYNEQFF
TGTGCCTGGAGTGTCAGGATTGCCTACAATGAGCAGTTCTTC
>NA|TRBJ2-5|TRBD2|TRBV2
CASSEPLAGGPETQYF
TGTGCCAGCAGTGAACCCCTAGCGGGGGGGCCAGAGACCCAGTACTTC
>NA|TRBJ1-6|TRBD1|TRBV7-2
CASSLQGVLRNSPLHF
TGTGCCAGCAGCTTACAGGGGGTCCTTAGGAATTCACCCCTCCACTTT
>NA|TRBJ1-1|NA|TRBV5-1
CASSLAGRANTEAFF
TGCGCCAGCAGCTTGGCAGGTAGGGCGAACACTGAAGCTTTCTTT
>NA|TRBJ1-4|TRBD1|TRBV12-5
CASGHGQGREKLFF
TGTGCTAGTGGCCACGGACAGGGGCGAGAAAAACTGTTTTTT
>NA|TRBJ1-1|NA|TRBV29-1
CSVAGLLRRDTEAFF
TGCAGCGTCGCGGGCCTCCTAAGAAGGGACACTGAAGCTTTCTTT
>NA|TRBJ2-3|TRBD2|TRBV5-1
CASSLVVAGGTDTQYF
TGCGCCAGCAGCTTGGTAGTAGCGGGGGGCACAGATACGCAGTATTTT
>once|TRBJ2-7|NA|TRBV20-1
CSAVGAYEQYF
TGCAGTGCTGTAGGGGCCTACGAGCAGTACTTC
>NA|TRBJ1-5|NA|TRBV11-2
CASSPTVSNQPQHF
TGTGCCAGCAGCCCTACAGTCTCCAATCAGCCCCAGCATTTT
>NA|TRBJ2-7|TRBD1|TRBV20-1
CSATTGGEQYF
TGCAGTGCTACAACAGGGGGCGAGCAGTACTTC
>NA|TRBJ2-2|NA|TRBV7-8
CASSAQTGNTGELFF
TGTGCCAGCAGCGCACAGACAGGGAACACCGGGGAGCTGTTTTTT
>NA|TRBJ2-1|NA|TRBV4-3
CASSQSGEFYNEQFF
TGCGCCAGCAGCCAATCCGGAGAGTTCTACAATGAGCAGTTCTTC
>NA|TRBJ2-7|TRBD2|TRBV27
CASSLAGGAYEQYF
TGTGCCAGCAGCCTTGCGGGGGGGGCCTACGAGCAGTACTTC
>NA|TRBJ2-3|NA|TRBV4-1
CASSLYRASTDTQYF
TGCGCCAGCAGCCTGTACAGGGCTAGCACAGATACGCAGTATTTT
>NA|TRBJ2-1|NA|TRBV12-5
CASALGSSSNEQFF
TGTGCTAGTGCTTTGGGGTCCTCGAGCAATGAGCAGTTCTTC
>NA|TRBJ2-7|NA|TRBV5-6
CASSLGGLSPGEQYF
TGTGCCAGCAGCTTGGGGGGCCTCAGCCCTGGGGAGCAGTACTTC
>once|TRBJ2-5|NA|TRBV7-6
CASSPGPARETQYF
TGTGCCAGCAGCCCGGGTCCAGCGCGGGAGACCCAGTACTTC
>NA|TRBJ2-3|NA|TRBV1
CTSSLRLAGTTDTQYF
TGCACCAGCAGCCTCCGACTAGCGGGGACGACAGATACGCAGTATTTT